This record covers a single T cell receptor beta chain. Its antigen is not yet known. No base quality information exists; no much larger clone differs at one position. The data stem from a study of shared clonotypes between healthy human individuals (dated by TCRdb to 2018 to 2020). Looking at the study overall: A couple of women and a few men aged 18 to 49 years were included in the cohort. To increase sequencing depth and limit assay-specific biases, different laboratories used diverse techniques to prepare libraries and sequence TCR repertoires. Blood TCR repertoires of a handful of healthy adults were deeply sequenced to estimate repertoire size and the extent of clonotype sharing between individuals. For each donor, three plates each were used for CD4 naive and CD4 memory, two plates were used for CD8 naive, and one plate was used for CD8 memory. Leukapheresis yielded between about 0.85 and 9 billion PBMCs per donor. Here is what the overall study found, with its caveats: Pairwise subsampling led to the expectation that sequencing depth would affect the degree of clonotype sharing among donors. Only blood was sampled, and tissue TCR repertoires likely differ from those in blood. Larger estimated clonotype richness was generally found for naive subsets than for memory subsets. Incomplete sequencing was indicated by rarefaction of sorted-subset datasets, despite the large sequencing depth. Compared with non-shared clonotypes, the clonotypes found in all four sorted-subset donors had higher generation probabilities. Because the study included only a small number of donors, the genetic and exposure-history diversity represented was limited. Across a few donors, around 5% of naive CD4, 3.5% of naive CD8, around 2.5% of memory CD4, and 0.4% of memory CD8 clonotypes were shared.

Donors were healthy HIV-negative adults with no recently reported acute infections or vaccinations. Every donor was a Caucasian adult living in Nashville, Tennessee, USA. CD4+ T cells were enriched by magnetic negative selection; naive cells were then positively selected on CD45RA, and the negative fraction formed the memory subset. Blood was obtained by leukapheresis, after which PBMCs were separated by Ficoll-Histopaque density gradient centrifugation and cryopreserved in liquid nitrogen vapor phase. Analytical flow cytometry was used to check the purity and quantity of every magnetically sorted T cell population. Genomic DNA was isolated from each sorted fraction and quantified by UV absorbance on a Nanodrop 2000c. Using the deep immunoSEQ assay, multiplex PCR amplified TCR CDR3 regions from genomic DNA. Extracted genomic DNA from each cell subset was spread evenly across all wells of several immunoSEQ 96-well plates, with each plate serving as a replicate. Each replicate PCR for sorted subsets received roughly 0.2 ug genomic DNA, equal to about 30,000 T cell genomes. The purified libraries were quantified using a Qubit 3.0 fluorometer, sized with a Bioanalyzer 2100, and then quantified again using the KAPA Library Quantification kit. Every immunoSEQ 96-well plate was sequenced on a dedicated single-read 150-cycle Illumina NextSeq 550 flow cell. The study's own analysis went as follows. The immunoSEQ output contained only junctional sequences without quality scores, so filtering could not match that applied to full-length reads. To assign V/J genes and CDR3, sequences were annotated using PyIR, a Python wrapper for IgBLAST v1.9, with IMGT germline references. Any read was removed if the V/J assignment was weak (E-value above 1e-6), the CDR3 was missing, or the read contained stop codons, out-of-frame junctions, or ambiguous translated residues. V3J clonotypes were defined by identical inferred V gene, J gene, and CDR3 amino acid sequence. Percentage overlap between repertoires was calculated by dividing the number of shared unique clonotypes by the size of the smaller repertoire. Repertoire richness was assessed with RTK rarefaction, the Chao1 estimator, and Recon v2.1 estimates of unobserved clonotypes. Generation probabilities for all TCRbeta clonotypes obtained by the gDNA method from a handful of donors were computed using OLGA. In its TCRdb copy, this immuneACCESS table keeps in-frame sequences only and misses some clones. Where compared with another copy, unresolved V genes explain less than half of these, and the others have no known cause. That table is the source of V, J and clone size, and D and trimming were worked out from the DNA. The sample includes 2 million to 2.5 million clones, with roughly 96% observed a single time. 0.1% to 0.15% of the sample is taken by the ten largest.

Trimming leaves V shorter by 2 bases and J shorter by 3 bases, with the junction holding 7 bases beyond the gene matches. Taken from cysteine to phenylalanine, the CDR3 has 16 residues. This entry keeps only the CDR3 DNA: 48 bases, framed from base 1. Via the germline V gene (reference sequence), CDR1 is MNHNY and CDR2 SVGAGI. Material: naive CD4+ T cells sorted from blood. Explained via the paper, the cell subset or site label denotes: CD45RA+ positively selected. The chain is assembled from TRBV6-6 and TRBJ1-3, and 7 junctional nucleotides match TRBD1. This sequence originates from a man between 18 and 35 years old in good health. The sequenced DNA is TGTGCCAGCAGTTACCGGGAGGGGGCGCGTGGAAACACCATATATTTT. This is translated as CASSYREGARGNTIYF.